This TCR beta chain comes out of a study of identical twins. cDNA molecules carried unique molecular identifiers, and template switching added a universal primer site. TCRdb fed the 5' RACE reads into MiXCR, producing one record per CDR3 protein. Of about 200,000 distinct CDR3 sequences listed, around 6.9% were seen once; the top ten hold around 1.8%. This clonotype was observed many times. The CDR3 sequence is 17 residues long. CDR1 SGHTA and CDR2 FQGNSA come from the germline V gene. Trimming removed 4 bases at V and 0 bases at J, with 19 bases between. These records were also assigned to another study, of yellow fever vaccine responses in identical twins.

Sequencing used memory (CD45RO+) T cells sorted from blood. The receptor was derived from a young woman in good health. V gene TRBV7-2 combines with J gene TRBJ2-7, with D perhaps matching TRBD1 (5 bases). In DNA form, the CDR3 reads TGTGCCAGCAGCTCCCGTCGTGGCACAGGAAGCTCCTACGAGCAGTACTTC. Translated: CASSSRRGTGSSYEQYF.